This T cell receptor (beta chain) was captured in a study of T-cell reconstitution after alpha-beta-depleted transplantation in children. This clonotype was seen ten or more times. The library targeted TCRbeta and was prepared with unique molecular identifiers. A single record per CDR3 protein comes from TCRdb applying MiXCR to the PCR reads. The sample comprises 83,000 or so distinct CDR3 sequences, 7% to 10% of which are singletons, and over 6% rests with the top ten. V lost 2 bases and J lost 7, with 9 bases in between. The CDR3 is made up of 12 amino acids. The source material was PBMCs from the stem cell graft donor, sampled from the stem cell graft. This rearrangement joins TRBV12-3 or TRBV12-4 to TRBJ2-7; D is ambiguous. This sequence was found in a human donor who donated a stem cell graft to a child with congenital amegakaryocytic thrombocytopenia. The CDR3 DNA reads as TGTGCCAGCAGTTTAAGTGGCTTAGAGCAGTACTTC. It translates to CASSLSGLEQYF.